Listed below are T cell receptor beta chains from one sample, sequenced in a study of blood T cell repertoires in COVID-19. Clones were read by immunoSEQ multiplex PCR, and TCRdb kept only the in-frame ones, dropping some. This sample has about 200,000 clones; around 90% occur once, and the top ten carry approximately 5.5%. Input material: peripheral blood. These receptors were collected from a man aged 35 to 55 with active or convalescent COVID-19. Each CDR3 is given with its conserved first and last residue. A D gene is named only where the DNA matches it firmly. Clone size is given for some rows only: seen once, a few or many times, or a class if the clone is expanded.

clone_size,d_call,v_call,j_call,cdr3_nt,cdr3_aa
NA,NA,TRBV25-1,TRBJ1-1,TGTGCCAGCAGGTACAATCCGAACACTGAAGCTTTCTTT,CASRYNPNTEAFF
NA,TRBD1,TRBV2,TRBJ2-5,TGTGCCAGCAGGAAAGGGACAGGGTCTCTAGAGACCCAGTACTTC,CASRKGTGSLETQYF
once,NA,TRBV5-5,TRBJ1-3,TGTGCCAGCAGCTTGTCCAACGGGGGCTCTGGAAACACCATATATTTT,CASSLSNGGSGNTIYF
NA,NA,TRBV21-1,TRBJ2-1,TGTGCCATCCCCGCCCTTAAGGGGAGAAGTACGGGAGTGGCCTACAATGAGCAGTTCTTC,CAIPALKGRSTGVAYNEQFF
NA,TRBD1,TRBV29-1,TRBJ1-2,TGCAGCGTCGCGACCCGAGGACAGGGTGGTGGCTACACCTTC,CSVATRGQGGGYTF
NA,TRBD2,TRBV19,TRBJ2-3,TGTGCCAGTAGTAAACTAGCGGGAGAGTCAGATACGCAGTATTTT,CASSKLAGESDTQYF
NA,TRBD1,TRBV3-1/TRBV3-2,TRBJ1-1,TGTGCCAGCAGCCAAGTTCAGGGGGAAGAGGAAGCTTTCTTT,CASSQVQGEEEAFF
NA,NA,TRBV2,TRBJ1-5,TGTGCCAGCACTCGGGTTCCTTATAGCAATCAGCCCCAGCATTTT,CASTRVPYSNQPQHF
NA,TRBD2,TRBV6-1,TRBJ2-1,TGTGCCAGCAGTGAAGAGCCGGCTAGCGGGGACCTTGAGCAGTTCTTC,CASSEEPASGDLEQFF
NA,NA,TRBV24-1,TRBJ1-4,TGTGCCACCAGTCAAGGGGGAAGTAATGAAAAACTGTTTTTT,CATSQGGSNEKLFF
NA,TRBD1,TRBV30,TRBJ1-1,TGTGCCGGACAGGGTGAAGCTTTCTTT,CAGQGEAFF
NA,TRBD1,TRBV18,TRBJ2-7,TGTGCCAGCTCGCAAGGACAGGCGGACACCTACGAGCAGTACTTC,CASSQGQADTYEQYF
once,NA,TRBV7-9,TRBJ2-2,TGTGCCAGCAGGAGTCTAGATTTATACACCGGGGAGCTGTTTTTT,CASRSLDLYTGELFF
NA,NA,TRBV28,TRBJ1-5,TGTGCCAGCAGCCCCGGACTGACCTATCAGCCCCAGCATTTT,CASSPGLTYQPQHF
NA,NA,TRBV6-5,TRBJ1-5,TGTGCCAGCAGCCAAACCGAGGTTAATCAGCCCCAGCATTTT,CASSQTEVNQPQHF
NA,TRBD1,TRBV28,TRBJ2-5,TGTGCCAGCAGGGGGACAGGTCAAGAGACCCAGTACTTC,CASRGTGQETQYF
once,NA,TRBV19,TRBJ1-6,TGTGCCAGTAGTATGAGAAGGGGCTCCTATAATTCACCCCTCCACTTT,CASSMRRGSYNSPLHF
NA,TRBD1,TRBV2,TRBJ1-3,TGTGCCAGCAGTGAAGGGGACAGGGGGACTGGAAACACCATATATTTT,CASSEGDRGTGNTIYF
NA,TRBD1,TRBV12-3/TRBV12-4,TRBJ1-2,TGTGCCAGCAGACGGGACAGGTTCTATGGCTACACCTTC,CASRRDRFYGYTF
NA,NA,TRBV6-5,TRBJ2-7,TGTGCCAGCAGACTCGCAGGGGATACCTACGAGCAGTACTTC,CASRLAGDTYEQYF
NA,TRBD1,TRBV4-3,TRBJ1-3,TGCGCCAGCAGCCAAGATACTGGGGGACAGGGTTCGTACTCCTCTGGAAACACCATATATTTT,CASSQDTGGQGSYSSGNTIYF
NA,NA,TRBV19,TRBJ1-1,TGTGCCAGTAGTATCGACAGATTCACTGAAGCTTTCTTT,CASSIDRFTEAFF
NA,NA,TRBV7-9,TRBJ2-1,TGTGCCAGCAGCTTAGCGGGAGGAAGAAATGAGCAGTTCTTC,CASSLAGGRNEQFF
NA,TRBD2,TRBV7-2,TRBJ2-7,TGTGCCAGCAGCTTAGGTGCTAGCGGGATATACGAGCAGTACTTC,CASSLGASGIYEQYF
NA,NA,TRBV6-5,TRBJ1-3,TGTGCCAGCAGGGGTGGTATGGGAGGCATATATTTT,CASRGGMGGIYF
NA,TRBD1,TRBV5-8,TRBJ2-5,TGTGCCAGCAGCTTGCAGGGGGCTGGGGAGACCCAGTACTTC,CASSLQGAGETQYF
NA,TRBD1,TRBV6-5,TRBJ2-7,TGTGCCAGCACCCAGGGACAGGGGCTCGAGCAGTACTTC,CASTQGQGLEQYF
NA,NA,TRBV5-1,TRBJ2-7,TGCGCCAGCAGCTTGGACGGCAGGGGATACGAGCAGTACTTC,CASSLDGRGYEQYF
NA,NA,TRBV20-1,TRBJ1-2,TGCAGTGCTAGTATTTCAGGGTCTAATGGCTACACCTTC,CSASISGSNGYTF
NA,NA,TRBV7-9,TRBJ1-2,TGTGCCAGCAGCTTAGGTGGCGGGGGCAGAGACTATGGCTACACCTTC,CASSLGGGGRDYGYTF
once,NA,TRBV21-1,TRBJ2-7,TGTGCCAGCAGCAAAGCGCTATCGGAGGGCGGGATCTGCGAGCAGTACTTC,CASSKALSEGGICEQYF
NA,TRBD1,TRBV5-5,TRBJ1-5,TGTGCCAGCAGCTTGAGACAGGGCCCCAATCAGCCCCAGCATTTT,CASSLRQGPNQPQHF
NA,TRBD1,TRBV5-1,TRBJ2-1,TGCGCCAGCAGCGTACGGCAGGGGGCAGGGAATGAGCAGTTCTTC,CASSVRQGAGNEQFF
NA,TRBD2,TRBV9,TRBJ2-3,TGTGCCAGCAGCGGGGCTAGCGGGAGTTATACGCAGTATTTT,CASSGASGSYTQYF
once,TRBD1,TRBV9,TRBJ1-4,TGTGCCAGCAGCGTAGAGGGACAGGGGTTTGAAAAACTGTTTTTT,CASSVEGQGFEKLFF
NA,NA,TRBV5-4,TRBJ1-1,TGTGCCAGCAGCTTGTGGCAGGGTACGAACGCTTTCTTT,CASSLWQGTNAFF
NA,NA,TRBV7-3,TRBJ1-2,TGTGCCAGCAGCTCCCAGGGTAGGGGCTACACCTTC,CASSSQGRGYTF
NA,NA,TRBV3-1/TRBV3-2,TRBJ2-1,TGTGCCAGCAGCTCCAGGGGTATCGAGGATGAGCAGTTCTTC,CASSSRGIEDEQFF
NA,TRBD1,TRBV19,TRBJ1-3,TGTGCCAGTAGAAGGGACAGGGCAAACACCATATATTTT,CASRRDRANTIYF
NA,NA,TRBV7-8,TRBJ1-3,TGTGCCAGCAGCTTAGCCCCGGGAGGATTCACTGGAAACACCATATATTTT,CASSLAPGGFTGNTIYF
NA,NA,TRBV5-1,TRBJ1-4,TGCGCCAGCAGGCCATGGGGGCACCGGGACATCTCTGAAAAACTGTTTTTT,CASRPWGHRDISEKLFF
NA,NA,TRBV18,TRBJ2-1,TGTGCCAGCTCACCCGGGTCCAGCTGGTTCTTC,CASSPGSSWFF
NA,NA,TRBV6-5,TRBJ1-2,TGTGCCAGCAGACCAAGGGGTGGCTATGGCTACACCTTC,CASRPRGGYGYTF
NA,NA,TRBV21-1,TRBJ1-2,TGTGCCAGCAGCAAAGGCGGGGAAGTCTATGGCTACACCTTC,CASSKGGEVYGYTF
NA,TRBD1,TRBV6-5,TRBJ1-1,TGTGCCAGCAGTCCAGGGACAGGGCAAACTGAAGCTTTCTTT,CASSPGTGQTEAFF
NA,TRBD1,TRBV19,TRBJ1-5,TGTGCCAGTAGACCCGGGACAGGGATTTTATCGAGCAATCAGCCCCAGCATTTT,CASRPGTGILSSNQPQHF
NA,NA,TRBV7-9,TRBJ1-5,TGTGCCAGCAGCCCTAAAGGGGAACCCCAGCATTTT,CASSPKGEPQHF
once,NA,TRBV18,TRBJ2-3,TGTGCCAGCTCACCGGACAGACCTAGCACAGATACGCAGTATTTT,CASSPDRPSTDTQYF
NA,NA,TRBV5-6,TRBJ1-1,TGTGCCAGCAGCCGCCGACGGACAGCTATGAACACTGAAGCTTTCTTT,CASSRRRTAMNTEAFF
once,NA,TRBV9,TRBJ2-6,TGTGCCAGCAGCCCTCATATCTCTACCGGGGCCAACGTCCTGACTTTC,CASSPHISTGANVLTF
NA,TRBD1,TRBV6-2/TRBV6-3,TRBJ1-2,TGTGCCAGCAGTTACAACACCGGGACAGGGGGCCTTGGCTACACCTTC,CASSYNTGTGGLGYTF
NA,NA,TRBV9,TRBJ2-7,TGTGCCAGCAGCGTCAAAGCAGGGTCCGAGCAGTACTTC,CASSVKAGSEQYF
NA,TRBD2,TRBV24-1,TRBJ2-1,TGTGCCACCAGTGACCCTGGACTAGCGGGCAAGCAGTTCTTC,CATSDPGLAGKQFF
NA,NA,TRBV6-5,TRBJ2-5,TGTGCCAGCAGTTACTCTAGGGGGGAGACCCAGTACTTC,CASSYSRGETQYF
few,NA,TRBV2,TRBJ1-5,TGTGCCAGCAGCGCGGACAGAGGGAATCAGCCCCAGCATTTT,CASSADRGNQPQHF
NA,NA,TRBV4-2,TRBJ1-2,TGTGCCAGCAGCCAAAAGTCGGGGTATCGCTACACCTTC,CASSQKSGYRYTF
NA,TRBD1,TRBV5-5,TRBJ2-1,TGTGCCAGCAGCTTGGAGGGACAGGGATACAATGAGCAGTTCTTC,CASSLEGQGYNEQFF
NA,NA,TRBV7-9,TRBJ2-7,TGTGCCAGCATCTACCTTAGGGGGGAGCAGTACTTC,CASIYLRGEQYF
once,TRBD1,TRBV6-5,TRBJ2-3,TGTGCCAGCAGCAGCCGGGACAGGGACACAGATACGCAGTATTTT,CASSSRDRDTDTQYF
NA,NA,TRBV25-1,TRBJ1-1,TGTGCCAGCAGTGAACAGGGGAACACTGAAGCTTTCTTT,CASSEQGNTEAFF